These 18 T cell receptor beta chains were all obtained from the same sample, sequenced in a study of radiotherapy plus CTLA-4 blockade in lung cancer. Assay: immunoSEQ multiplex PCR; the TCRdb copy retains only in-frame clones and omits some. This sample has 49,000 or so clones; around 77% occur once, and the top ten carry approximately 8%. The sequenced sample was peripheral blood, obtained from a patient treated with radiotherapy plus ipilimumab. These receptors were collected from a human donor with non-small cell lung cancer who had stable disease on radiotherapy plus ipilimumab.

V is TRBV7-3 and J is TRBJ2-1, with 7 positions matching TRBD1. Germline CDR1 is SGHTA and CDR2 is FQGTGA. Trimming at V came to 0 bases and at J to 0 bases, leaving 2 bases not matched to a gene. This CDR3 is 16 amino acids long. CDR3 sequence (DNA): TGTGCCAGCAGCTTAACAAGGGACAGCTCCTACAATGAGCAGTTCTTC. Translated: CASSLTRDSSYNEQFF. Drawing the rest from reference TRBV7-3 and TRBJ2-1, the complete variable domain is GAGVSQTPSNKVTEKGKYVELRCDPISGHTALYWYRQSLGQGPEFLIYFQGTGAADDSGLPNDRFFAVRPEGSVSTLKIQRTERGDSAVYLCASSLTRDSSYNEQFFGPGTRLTVL.

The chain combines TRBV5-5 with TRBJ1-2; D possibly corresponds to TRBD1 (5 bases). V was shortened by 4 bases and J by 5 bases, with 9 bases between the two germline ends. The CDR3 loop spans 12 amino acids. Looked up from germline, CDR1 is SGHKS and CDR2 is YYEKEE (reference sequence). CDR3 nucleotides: TGTGCCAGCAGCCCAGGGTCGTATGGCTACACCTTC. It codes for CASSPGSYGYTF.

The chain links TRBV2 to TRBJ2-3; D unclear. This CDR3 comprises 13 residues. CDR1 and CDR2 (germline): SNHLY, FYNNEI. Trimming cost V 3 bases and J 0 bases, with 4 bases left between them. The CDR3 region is CASSDRSTDTQYF. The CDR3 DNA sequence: TGTGCCAGCAGTGATAGAAGCACAGATACGCAGTATTTT.

For the CDR3, the DNA is TGTGCCAGCAGCGTTTTTTTGGGACAGGGCCCCACCGGGGAGCTGTTTTTT. Translating it yields CASSVFLGQGPTGELFF. V gene TRBV9 combines with J gene TRBJ2-2; TRBD1 aligns across 9 bases. Germline lookup yields CDR1 SGDLS and CDR2 YYNGEE. There are 17 residues in the CDR3. J gave up 4 bases and V 2 bases, and 9 bases lay outside the gene matches.

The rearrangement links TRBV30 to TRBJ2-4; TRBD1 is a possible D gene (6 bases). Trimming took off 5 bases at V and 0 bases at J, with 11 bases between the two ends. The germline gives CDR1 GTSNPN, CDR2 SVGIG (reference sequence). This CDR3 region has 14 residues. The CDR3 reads CAWQGSLAKNIQYF. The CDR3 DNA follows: TGTGCCTGGCAGGGGAGCTTAGCCAAAAACATTCAGTACTTC. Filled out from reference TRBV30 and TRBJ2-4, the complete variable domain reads SQTIHQWPATLVQPVGSPLSLECTVEGTSNPNLYWYRQAAGRGLQLLFYSVGIGQISSEVPQNLSASRPQDRQFILSSKKLLLSDSGFYLCAWQGSLAKNIQYFGAGTRLSVL.

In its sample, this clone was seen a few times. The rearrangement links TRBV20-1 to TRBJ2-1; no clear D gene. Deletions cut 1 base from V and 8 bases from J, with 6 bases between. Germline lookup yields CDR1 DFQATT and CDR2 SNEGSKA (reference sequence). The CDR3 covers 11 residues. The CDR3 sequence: CSARGGDEQFF. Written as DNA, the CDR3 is TGCAGTGCTAGAGGTGGGGATGAGCAGTTCTTC.

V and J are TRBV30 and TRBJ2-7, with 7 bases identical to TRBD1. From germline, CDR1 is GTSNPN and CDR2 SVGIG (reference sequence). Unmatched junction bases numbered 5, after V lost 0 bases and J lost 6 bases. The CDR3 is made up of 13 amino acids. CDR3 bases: TGTGCCTGGAGTGTATCGGGACAGTTCGAGCAGTACTTC. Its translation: CAWSVSGQFEQYF.

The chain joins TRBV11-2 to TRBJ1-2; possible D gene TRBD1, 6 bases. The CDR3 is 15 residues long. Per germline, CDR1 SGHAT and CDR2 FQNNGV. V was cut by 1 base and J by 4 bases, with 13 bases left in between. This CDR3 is CASSLVGGPTYGYTF. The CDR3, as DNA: TGTGCCAGCAGCTTAGTTGGGGGGCCAACCTATGGCTACACCTTC.

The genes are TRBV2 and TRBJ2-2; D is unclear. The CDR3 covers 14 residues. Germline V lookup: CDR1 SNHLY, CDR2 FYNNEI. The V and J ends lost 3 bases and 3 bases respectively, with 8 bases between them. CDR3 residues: CASSELLDTGELFF. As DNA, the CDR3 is TGTGCCAGCAGTGAGCTTCTAGACACCGGGGAGCTGTTTTTT.

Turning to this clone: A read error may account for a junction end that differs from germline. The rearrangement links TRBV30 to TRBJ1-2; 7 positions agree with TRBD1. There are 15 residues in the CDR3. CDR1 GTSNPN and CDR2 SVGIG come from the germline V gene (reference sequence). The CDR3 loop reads CAWALKAGQQATFLF. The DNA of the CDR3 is TGTGCCTGGGCCCTTAAAGCGGGACAGCAAGCGACCTTTCTATTC.

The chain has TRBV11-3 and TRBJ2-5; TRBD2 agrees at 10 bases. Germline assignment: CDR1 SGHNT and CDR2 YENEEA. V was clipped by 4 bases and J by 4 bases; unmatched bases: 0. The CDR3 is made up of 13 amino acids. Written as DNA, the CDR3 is TGTGCCAGCAGCTCTAGCGGGGGAGAGACCCAGTACTTC. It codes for CASSSSGGETQYF.

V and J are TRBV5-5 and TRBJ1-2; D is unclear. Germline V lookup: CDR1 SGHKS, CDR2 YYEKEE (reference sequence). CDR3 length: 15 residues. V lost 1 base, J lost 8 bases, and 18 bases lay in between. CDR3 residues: CASSLLVAGWRGYTF. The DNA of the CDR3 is TGTGCCAGCAGCTTGCTCGTCGCCGGGTGGCGGGGCTACACCTTC.

The CDR3: CASNWASGGRDTQYF. CDR3 coding DNA: TGTGCCAGCAATTGGGCTAGCGGGGGGAGAGATACGCAGTATTTT. The rearrangement uses TRBV6-1 and TRBJ2-3; 11 nucleotides line up with TRBD2. Germline CDR1 MNHNS, CDR2 SASEGT. Trimming removed 7 bases from V and 5 bases from J; junction bases left unmatched: 8. CDR3 length equals 15 residues.

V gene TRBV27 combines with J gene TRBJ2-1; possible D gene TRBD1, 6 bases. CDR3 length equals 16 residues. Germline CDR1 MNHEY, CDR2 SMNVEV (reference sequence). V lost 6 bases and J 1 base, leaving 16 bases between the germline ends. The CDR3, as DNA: TGTGCCAGCAGCTCCTCCGGGACATTGTCCTACAATGAGCAGTTCTTC. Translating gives CASSSSGTLSYNEQFF.

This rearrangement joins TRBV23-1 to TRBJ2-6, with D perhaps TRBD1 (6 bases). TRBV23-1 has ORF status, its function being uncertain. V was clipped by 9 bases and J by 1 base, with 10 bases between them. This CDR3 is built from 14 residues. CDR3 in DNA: TGCGCCAGGGGAAGGGGGTCTGGGGCCAACGTCCTGACTTTC. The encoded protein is CARGRGSGANVLTF.

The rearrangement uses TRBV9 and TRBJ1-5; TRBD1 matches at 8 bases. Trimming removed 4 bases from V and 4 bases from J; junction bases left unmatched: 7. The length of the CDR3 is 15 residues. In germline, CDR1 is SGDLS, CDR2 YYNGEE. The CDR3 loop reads CASSPTTGANQPQHF. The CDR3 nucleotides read TGTGCCAGCAGCCCCACGACAGGGGCAAATCAGCCCCAGCATTTT.

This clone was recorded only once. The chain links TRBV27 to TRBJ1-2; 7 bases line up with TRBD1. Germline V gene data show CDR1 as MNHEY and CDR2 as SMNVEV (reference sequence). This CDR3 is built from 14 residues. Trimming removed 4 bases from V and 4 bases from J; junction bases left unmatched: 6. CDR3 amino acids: CASSSFAGGYGYTF. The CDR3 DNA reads TGTGCCAGCAGTTCCTTCGCAGGGGGCTATGGCTACACCTTC.

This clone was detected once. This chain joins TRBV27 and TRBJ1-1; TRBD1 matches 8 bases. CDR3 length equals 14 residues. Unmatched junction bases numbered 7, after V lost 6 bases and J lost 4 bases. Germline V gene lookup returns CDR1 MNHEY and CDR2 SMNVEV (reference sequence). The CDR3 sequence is CASRFAGQGTEAFF. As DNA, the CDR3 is TGTGCCAGCAGGTTCGCTGGACAGGGCACTGAAGCTTTCTTT.